The T cell receptor (beta chain) under discussion was sequenced for a study of T cell clones after liver transplantation. Study details: Until 12-24 months post-transplant, subjects got standard immunosuppression and no induction.

Sequencing used immunoSEQ multiplex PCR; TCRdb keeps in-frame clones, though not all of them. Found here are tens of thousands of clones, about four fifths of them singletons; the top ten hold approximately 0.79%. V was cut by 4 bases and J by 2 bases, with 12 bases left in between. The CDR3 has 15 residues. The germline V gene encodes CDR1 SGHRS and CDR2 YFSETQ. The sequenced sample was CD4+ T cells from blood, obtained 12 months after liver transplant. The chain uses TRBV5-1 and TRBJ2-2; D call uncertain. The TCR originated in a human patient who received a liver transplant. Some T cells here may be from the graft donor. The CDR3 region has the DNA TGCGCCAGCAGCCCGACTCAGGATAACACCGGGGAGCTGTTTTTT. It encodes CASSPTQDNTGELFF.